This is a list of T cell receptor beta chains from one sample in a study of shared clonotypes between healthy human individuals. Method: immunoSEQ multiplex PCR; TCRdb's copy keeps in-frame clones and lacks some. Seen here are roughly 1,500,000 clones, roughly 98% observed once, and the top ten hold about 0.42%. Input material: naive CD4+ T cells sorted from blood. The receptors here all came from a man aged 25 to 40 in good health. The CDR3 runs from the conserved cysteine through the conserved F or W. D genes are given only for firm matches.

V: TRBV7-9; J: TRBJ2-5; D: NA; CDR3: CASSLEVETQYF
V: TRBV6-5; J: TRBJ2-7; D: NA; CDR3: CASSYSGDISYEQYF
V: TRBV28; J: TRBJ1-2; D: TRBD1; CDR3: CASTQGARGYTF
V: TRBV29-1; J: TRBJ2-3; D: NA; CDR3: CSVEGGHRTDTQYF
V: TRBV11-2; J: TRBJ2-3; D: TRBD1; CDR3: CASRTGGGTDTQYF
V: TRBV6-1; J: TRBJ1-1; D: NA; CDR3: CASKIMTAEAFF
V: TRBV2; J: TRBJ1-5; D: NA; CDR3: CASSEEVGQPQHF
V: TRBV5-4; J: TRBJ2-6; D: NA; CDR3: CASSLLGSGANVLTF
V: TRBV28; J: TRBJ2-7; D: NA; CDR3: CAGSRGDRTYEQYF
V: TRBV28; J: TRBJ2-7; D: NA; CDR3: CASRAARTSYEQYF
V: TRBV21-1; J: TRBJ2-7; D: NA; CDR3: CASLSYEQYF
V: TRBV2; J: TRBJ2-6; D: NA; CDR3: CASSAFGSQWSGANVLTF
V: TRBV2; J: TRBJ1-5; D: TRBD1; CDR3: CAISTGTGPQHF
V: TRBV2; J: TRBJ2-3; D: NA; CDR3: CARKRSTDTQYF
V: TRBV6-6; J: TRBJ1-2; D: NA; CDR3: CASSYPVGGRDYGYTF
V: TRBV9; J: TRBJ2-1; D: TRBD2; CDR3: CASSVGGTVNEQFF
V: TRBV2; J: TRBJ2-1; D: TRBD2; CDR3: CASSVGDYSYNEQFF
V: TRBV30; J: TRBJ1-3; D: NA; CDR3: CAWSVGNTIYF
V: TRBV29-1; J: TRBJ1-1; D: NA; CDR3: CSTDPPGEAFF
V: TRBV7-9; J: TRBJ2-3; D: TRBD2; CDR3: CASSSAPLARPTDTQYF
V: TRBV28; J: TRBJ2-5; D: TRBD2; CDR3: CASSKPEGLAHQETQYF
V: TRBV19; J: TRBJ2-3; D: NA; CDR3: CASSWGGQSLDTQYF
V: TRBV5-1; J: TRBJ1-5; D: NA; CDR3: CASSPGTPALAQHF
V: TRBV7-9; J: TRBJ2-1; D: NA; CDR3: CASGRRPYNEQFF
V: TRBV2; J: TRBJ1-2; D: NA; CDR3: CASSVARNYGYTF
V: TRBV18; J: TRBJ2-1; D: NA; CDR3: CASSPLPPGTYNEQFF
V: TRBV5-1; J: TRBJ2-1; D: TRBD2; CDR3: CASSGAGGSYNEQFF
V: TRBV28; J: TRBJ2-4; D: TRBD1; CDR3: CASSLPGTGGNVAKNIQYF
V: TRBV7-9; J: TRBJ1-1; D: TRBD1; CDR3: CASSYGTAVRRTEAFF
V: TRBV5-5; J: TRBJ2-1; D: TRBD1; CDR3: CASSPGPTGGSYNEQFF
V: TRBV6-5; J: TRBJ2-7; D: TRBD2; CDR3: CASSMVAGAYEQYF
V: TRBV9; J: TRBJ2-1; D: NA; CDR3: CASSVGGSWSMDQFF
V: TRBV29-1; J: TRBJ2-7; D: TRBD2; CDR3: CSPGKREVNYEQYF
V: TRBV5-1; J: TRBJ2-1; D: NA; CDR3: CASSSPTEADNEQFF
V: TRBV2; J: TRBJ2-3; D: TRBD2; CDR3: CASNGWTSSADTQYF
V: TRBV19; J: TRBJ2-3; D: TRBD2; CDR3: CASSTGTSGSIDTQYF
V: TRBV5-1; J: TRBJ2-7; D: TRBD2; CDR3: CASSLGLGLAGGWAYEQYF
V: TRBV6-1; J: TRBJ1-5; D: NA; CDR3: CASSEASSRHQPQHF
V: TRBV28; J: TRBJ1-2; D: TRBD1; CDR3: CASSLDRGKGYTF
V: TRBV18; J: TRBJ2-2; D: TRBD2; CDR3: CASSPVAGARTGELFF
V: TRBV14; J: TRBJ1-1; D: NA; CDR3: CASSQDRRAFF
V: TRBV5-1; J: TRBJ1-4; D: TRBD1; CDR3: CASSPGQANEKLFF
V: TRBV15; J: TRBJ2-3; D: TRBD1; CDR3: CATSRDRGLTDTQYF
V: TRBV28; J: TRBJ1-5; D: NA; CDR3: CASRGINQPQHF
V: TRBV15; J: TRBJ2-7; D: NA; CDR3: CATSRPLAEQYF
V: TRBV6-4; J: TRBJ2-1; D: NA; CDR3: CASSEEALDSNEQFF
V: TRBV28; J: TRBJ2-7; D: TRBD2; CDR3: CASSFLAGEADYEQYF
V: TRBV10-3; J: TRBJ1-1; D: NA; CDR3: CAISGANTGEAFF
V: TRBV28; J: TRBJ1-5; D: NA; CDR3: CASSSTAGNQPQHF
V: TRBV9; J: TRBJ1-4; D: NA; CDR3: CASSVGTGGEKLFF
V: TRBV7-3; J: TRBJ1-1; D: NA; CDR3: CASSFHMNTEAFF
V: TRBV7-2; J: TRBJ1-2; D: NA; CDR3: CASSLMGVTNYGYTF
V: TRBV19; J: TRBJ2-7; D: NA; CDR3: CASPEVHWYEQYF